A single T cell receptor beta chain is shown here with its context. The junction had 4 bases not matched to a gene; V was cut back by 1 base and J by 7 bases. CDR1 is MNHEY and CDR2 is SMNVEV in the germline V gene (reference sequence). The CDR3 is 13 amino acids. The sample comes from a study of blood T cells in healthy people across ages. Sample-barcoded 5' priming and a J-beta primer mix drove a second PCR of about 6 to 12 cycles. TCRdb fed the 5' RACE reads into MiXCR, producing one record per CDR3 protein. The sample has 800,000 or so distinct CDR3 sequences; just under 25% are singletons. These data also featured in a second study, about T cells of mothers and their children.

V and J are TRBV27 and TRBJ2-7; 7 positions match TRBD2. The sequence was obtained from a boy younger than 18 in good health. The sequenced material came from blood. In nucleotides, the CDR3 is TGTGCCAGCAGTTTATGGGTAGCGGGTGAGCAGTACTTC. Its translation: CASSLWVAGEQYF.